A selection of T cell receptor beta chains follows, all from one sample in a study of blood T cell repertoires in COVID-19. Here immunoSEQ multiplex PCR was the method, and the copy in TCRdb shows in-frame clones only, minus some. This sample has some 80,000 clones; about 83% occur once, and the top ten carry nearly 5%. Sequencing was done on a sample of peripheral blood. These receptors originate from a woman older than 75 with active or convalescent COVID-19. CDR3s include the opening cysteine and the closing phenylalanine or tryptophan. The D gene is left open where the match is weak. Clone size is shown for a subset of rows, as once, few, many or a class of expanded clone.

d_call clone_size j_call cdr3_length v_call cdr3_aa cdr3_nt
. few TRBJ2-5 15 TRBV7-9 CASSLGVSEGETQYF TGTGCCAGCAGCTTAGGAGTAAGCGAGGGAGAGACCCAGTACTTC
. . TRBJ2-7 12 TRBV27 CASRGGSYEQYF TGTGCCAGCAGAGGGGGCTCCTACGAGCAGTACTTC
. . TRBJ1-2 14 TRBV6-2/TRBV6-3 CASSYDDRRIGYTF TGTGCCAGCAGTTACGACGACAGAAGAATTGGCTACACCTTC
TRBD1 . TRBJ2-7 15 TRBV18 CASSAGTGGPYEQYF TGTGCCAGCTCAGCCGGGACAGGGGGCCCCTACGAGCAGTACTTC
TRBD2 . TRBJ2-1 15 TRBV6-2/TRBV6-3 CASSPQGRGHNEQFF TGTGCCAGCAGCCCTCAAGGGAGGGGCCACAATGAGCAGTTCTTC
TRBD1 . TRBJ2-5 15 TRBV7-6 CASSTRPGGEETQYF TGTGCCAGCAGCACCAGGCCAGGGGGCGAAGAGACCCAGTACTTC
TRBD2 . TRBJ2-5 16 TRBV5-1 CASSYGGTSGKETQYF TGCGCCAGCAGCTATGGGGGGACTAGCGGAAAAGAGACCCAGTACTTC
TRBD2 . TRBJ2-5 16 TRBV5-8 CASSPGGGGAQETQYF TGTGCCAGCAGCCCGGGGGGCGGGGGGGCGCAAGAGACCCAGTACTTC
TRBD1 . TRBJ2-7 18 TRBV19 CASSRRSHRGPAAYEQYF TGTGCCAGTAGTAGGAGATCCCACAGGGGCCCAGCAGCCTACGAGCAGTACTTC
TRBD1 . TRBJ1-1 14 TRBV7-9 CASSPGTGSTEAFF TGTGCCAGCAGTCCCGGGACAGGGAGTACTGAAGCTTTCTTT
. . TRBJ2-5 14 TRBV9 CASSVARRGETQYF TGTGCCAGCAGCGTAGCCCGTCGCGGAGAGACCCAGTACTTC
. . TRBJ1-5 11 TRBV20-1 CSGQGNQPQHF TGCAGTGGGCAGGGAAATCAGCCCCAGCATTTT
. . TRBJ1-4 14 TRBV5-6 CASTPGTLNEKLFF TGTGCCAGCACCCCGGGGACTCTAAATGAAAAACTGTTTTTT
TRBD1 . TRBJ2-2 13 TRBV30 CALNRGRTGELFF TGTGCCCTAAACAGGGGGCGGACCGGGGAGCTGTTTTTT
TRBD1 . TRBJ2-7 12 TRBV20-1 CSASRGQGGPYF TGCAGTGCTAGTCGCGGACAGGGAGGCCCGTACTTC
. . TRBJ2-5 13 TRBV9 CASSSRSGETQYF TGTGCCAGCAGCTCTCGATCCGGAGAGACCCAGTACTTC